This TCR beta chain was recovered during a study of T cells in Graves' hyperthyroidism and ophthalmopathy. This clonotype appeared many times. Antigen specificity is unknown. Patients having uncontrolled infection, another autoimmune disease, pregnancy or lactation were not included. Study results and limitations: Ophthalmopathy prediction by the model preceded onset by a median about 6.3 months.

Amplification of TCR beta CDR3 regions was performed using RNA transcripts as template. A set of HTBI primers served as the primers for a first-round RT-PCR of the TCR CDR3. One entry per CDR3 protein, called by TCRdb with MiXCR from the multiplex PCR reads. This table holds around 300,000 distinct CDR3 sequences, about 14% found once. Sequencing was performed on blood. The receptor's source is a woman in her 30s with Graves' hyperthyroidism.

The CDR3 spells CASSGTNQPQHF. CDR3 in DNA: TGTGCCAGCAGTGGGACTAATCAGCCCCAGCATTTT. V gene TRBV6-1 combines with J gene TRBJ1-5, with D uncertain. This CDR3 is built from 12 residues. The V gene lost 4 bases and the J gene lost 4 bases, with 5 bases spanning the gap. Germline loops: CDR1 MNHNS, CDR2 SASEGT.